This is a list of T cell receptor beta chains from one sample in a study of CD8 T cells in ankylosing spondylitis. MiXCR was run by TCRdb on the 5' RACE reads, yielding one entry per CDR3 protein. The sample holds under 120,000 distinct CDR3 sequences; around 24% are singletons and the top ten take around an eighth. Sequencing was done on a sample of synovial fluid, either unsorted or a sorted T cell fraction (not recorded which). The receptors stem from a male donor with ankylosing spondylitis. The CDR3 runs from the conserved cysteine through the conserved F or W. The D gene is left open where the match is weak. The size of a clone is reported for some rows only, either as once, few or many, or as a class for expanded clones.

>-|-|TRBV5-1|TRBJ1-2
CASSLGLGLNYGYTF
TGCGCCAGCAGCTTGGGCTTGGGATTAAACTATGGCTACACCTTC
>-|TRBD2|TRBV27|TRBJ2-2
CASRLEAGAGELFF
TGTGCCAGCAGGCTTGAAGCGGGGGCCGGGGAGCTGTTTTTT
>-|TRBD2|TRBV5-1|TRBJ2-1
CASSLVGLDGDEQFF
TGCGCCAGCAGCTTGGTAGGACTAGATGGCGATGAGCAGTTCTTC
>-|TRBD2|TRBV20-1|TRBJ2-2
CSAPNEGLRIGYGELFF
TGCAGTGCTCCTAACGAGGGACTAAGAATTGGTTACGGGGAGCTGTTTTTT
>few|-|TRBV6-2/TRBV6-3|TRBJ2-2
CASSYVGAVNTGELFF
TGTGCCAGCAGTTACGTTGGGGCAGTAAACACCGGGGAGCTGTTTTTT
>-|-|TRBV29-1|TRBJ2-7
CSVGGGTEGGSGIEQYF
TGCAGCGTTGGGGGCGGGACAGAAGGAGGTAGCGGCATCGAGCAGTACTTC
>few|-|TRBV29-1|TRBJ1-1
CSVEVAGPGTEAFF
TGCAGCGTTGAGGTGGCAGGCCCGGGGACTGAAGCTTTCTTT
>-|TRBD2|TRBV4-1|TRBJ2-5
CASSQAPGLAAQETQYF
TGCGCCAGCAGCCAAGCCCCCGGACTAGCAGCCCAAGAGACCCAGTACTTC
>-|TRBD2|TRBV6-2/TRBV6-3|TRBJ2-1
CATIGTSFYNEQFF
TGTGCCACCATCGGGACTAGCTTCTACAATGAGCAGTTCTTC
>once|TRBD2|TRBV20-1|TRBJ2-1
CSAHNLLAGGPHNEQFF
TGCAGTGCCCACAACCTACTAGCGGGAGGGCCCCACAATGAGCAGTTCTTC
>many|TRBD2|TRBV4-1|TRBJ2-3
CASSQVSGGSHRYF
TGCGCCAGCAGCCAAGTTTCGGGCGGGAGTCACCGGTATTTT
>-|-|TRBV12-3/TRBV12-4|TRBJ1-2
CASSFGGGYTF
TGTGCCAGCAGTTTTGGGGGTGGCTACACCTTC
>many|-|TRBV12-5|TRBJ1-1
CASGFHNVPEAFF
TGTGCTAGTGGTTTTCATAACGTGCCTGAAGCTTTCTTT
>-|TRBD2|TRBV20-1|TRBJ2-1
CSAFPTSGNTYNEQFF
TGCAGTGCTTTCCCGACTAGCGGGAACACCTACAATGAGCAGTTCTTC
>many|-|TRBV5-1|TRBJ2-1
CASRGGEVGQFF
TGCGCCAGCAGAGGGGGAGAGGTTGGGCAGTTCTTC
>-|TRBD2|TRBV3-1|TRBJ2-5
CASSSLGSGLKETQYF
TGTGCCAGCAGCTCCCTGGGTAGCGGGCTTAAAGAGACCCAGTACTTC
>few|-|TRBV24-1|TRBJ2-1
CATSDGLNELFF
TGTGCCACCAGTGACGGACTAAATGAGCTGTTCTTC
>few|-|TRBV12-3/TRBV12-4|TRBJ1-1
CASSYMGAEAFF
TGTGCCAGCAGTTATATGGGGGCAGAAGCTTTCTTT
>-|-|TRBV5-1|TRBJ1-4
CASSPFSANEKLFF
TGCGCCAGCAGCCCCTTTTCGGCTAATGAAAAACTGTTTTTT
>many|-|TRBV11-2|TRBJ2-2
CASSLGPWGGMLGELFF
TGTGCCAGCAGCTTAGGCCCCTGGGGCGGGATGCTCGGGGAGCTGTTTTTT
>-|TRBD2|TRBV20-1|TRBJ2-1
CSAIPGLAGYNEQFF
TGCAGTGCTATCCCGGGACTAGCGGGATATAATGAGCAGTTCTTC
>few|TRBD1|TRBV18|TRBJ2-1
CASSGSGQPYNEQFF
TGTGCCAGCTCCGGGTCGGGACAGCCTTACAATGAGCAGTTCTTC
>many|-|TRBV7-2|TRBJ2-1
CASSSFPGANNEQFF
TGTGCCAGCAGCTCTTTTCCGGGCGCTAACAATGAGCAGTTCTTC
>-|-|TRBV7-2|TRBJ1-5
CASRARQGGQPQHF
TGTGCCAGCAGGGCTCGTCAGGGTGGACAGCCCCAGCATTTT
>few|-|TRBV25-1|TRBJ2-3
CASREKDTQYF
TGTGCCAGCAGAGAGAAAGATACGCAGTATTTT
>-|-|TRBV7-2|TRBJ2-1
CASSLTPPGAISWEQFF
TGTGCCAGCAGCTTAACTCCTCCTGGGGCCATCAGTTGGGAGCAGTTCTTC
>few|-|TRBV7-9|TRBJ1-1
CASSLTGNSNTEAFF
TGTGCCAGCAGCTTAACAGGGAATTCGAACACTGAAGCTTTCTTT
>-|-|TRBV20-1|TRBJ2-3
CSARQGGSTDTQYF
TGCAGTGCTAGACAGGGGGGGAGCACAGATACGCAGTATTTT
>few|-|TRBV29-1|TRBJ2-1
CSVEVVGQFF
TGCAGCGTTGAGGTAGTAGGGCAGTTCTTC
>few|-|TRBV4-2|TRBJ2-2
CASSQDPAQDTGELFF
TGTGCCAGCAGCCAAGATCCTGCGCAGGACACCGGGGAGCTGTTTTTT
>-|-|TRBV4-2|TRBJ2-3
CASSQRGETELSTDTQYF
TGTGCCAGCAGCCAGAGGGGGGAGACCGAGCTGAGCACAGATACGCAGTATTTT
>-|TRBD1|TRBV5-1|TRBJ1-2
CASSGGQGTGYGYTF
TGCGCCAGCAGCGGCGGACAGGGGACCGGCTATGGCTACACCTTC
>few|TRBD2|TRBV7-2|TRBJ2-3
CASSLTSGRRTDTQYF
TGTGCCAGCAGCTTGACTAGCGGGAGAAGAACAGATACGCAGTATTTT
>-|-|TRBV5-1|TRBJ1-5
CASSRTPNEGQPQHF
TGCGCCAGCAGCCGGACACCCAATGAGGGCCAGCCCCAGCATTTT
>-|TRBD1|TRBV5-1|TRBJ1-3
CASSWTGSGNTIYF
TGCGCCAGCAGTTGGACAGGGTCCGGAAACACCATATATTTT
>-|TRBD2|TRBV19|TRBJ2-1
CASTRTSGSRLYNEQFF
TGTGCCAGTACCAGGACTAGCGGGAGTAGACTTTACAATGAGCAGTTCTTC
>-|-|TRBV25-1|TRBJ2-1
CASSEFRGPYNEQFF
TGTGCCAGCAGTGAATTTAGGGGCCCTTACAATGAGCAGTTCTTC
>few|TRBD2|TRBV5-1|TRBJ2-5
CASSLAGLASETQYF
TGCGCCAGCAGCTTGGCTGGACTAGCATCAGAGACCCAGTACTTC
>few|TRBD2|TRBV7-2|TRBJ2-3
CASSFPGTSPTDTQYF
TGTGCCAGCAGCTTCCCCGGGACTAGCCCCACAGATACGCAGTATTTT
>-|-|TRBV20-1|TRBJ2-7
CSATRGANSYEQYF
TGCAGTGCTACTAGGGGGGCCAACTCCTACGAGCAGTACTTC
>few|TRBD1|TRBV20-1|TRBJ2-5
CSALGQGQETQYF
TGCAGTGCTCTCGGACAGGGACAAGAGACCCAGTACTTC
>-|-|TRBV6-6|TRBJ2-5
CASSYSRDNQYF
TGTGCCAGCAGTTACTCGAGGGACAACCAGTACTTC
>-|-|TRBV15|TRBJ2-1
CATSSTVAGEQFF
TGTGCCACCAGCTCTACTGTAGCTGGTGAGCAGTTCTTC
>-|-|TRBV3-1|TRBJ1-6
CASSQVQNSPLHF
TGTGCCAGCAGCCAAGTACAGAATTCACCCCTCCACTTT
>-|TRBD2|TRBV10-3|TRBJ2-1
CAIRLAGETDEQFF
TGTGCCATCAGACTAGCGGGAGAGACGGATGAGCAGTTCTTC
>-|-|TRBV20-1|TRBJ2-2
CSARDSRANTGELFF
TGCAGTGCTAGAGATTCCCGCGCGAACACCGGGGAGCTGTTTTTT
>few|-|TRBV28|TRBJ1-6
CASSSLLTLHF
TGTGCCAGCAGTTCCCTCCTGACCCTCCACTTT
>few|TRBD2|TRBV12-3/TRBV12-4|TRBJ2-3
CASSPYRSGGTDTQYF
TGTGCCAGCAGTCCCTATCGGAGCGGGGGCACAGATACGCAGTATTTT
>few|-|TRBV4-2|TRBJ2-3
CASSQVIGSGTDTQYF
TGTGCCAGCAGCCAAGTGATTGGTAGCGGCACAGATACGCAGTATTTT
>-|-|TRBV5-5|TRBJ2-5
CASSLVRVTRETQYF
TGTGCCAGCAGCTTGGTTAGGGTTACTCGAGAGACCCAGTACTTC